The clone carrying this T cell receptor (beta chain) was recorded a few times. Its antigen is still unknown. Libraries for TCRalpha and TCRbeta carried sample barcodes and unique molecular identifiers via 5'RACE. TCRdb reanalysed the 5' RACE reads using MiXCR and keeps one entry per CDR3 protein. Of about 82,000 distinct CDR3 sequences in the sample, about 13% were seen once. The data were obtained in a study of T-cell memory formation after mild COVID-19. Findings and caveats of the study: Nothing confirmed that second-wave clones peaking on day 37 were specific for SARS-CoV-2. Contracting clones, day 15 to 85, had balanced CD4/CD8, and later expanders favored CD4+.

The material sequenced was PBMCs or a T cell subset sorted from them (not recorded which). This sequence originates from a man aged 18 to 30 who had mild COVID-19 (a few samples of this study predate the infection). Cell type and time point are not known.

The CDR3 sequence is CSVEEADRGQYNEQFF. The CDR3 DNA is TGCAGCGTTGAAGAGGCGGACAGGGGGCAGTACAATGAGCAGTTCTTC. The rearrangement joins TRBV29-1 to TRBJ2-1, with 11 bases lining up with TRBD1. CDR1 and CDR2 from the germline V gene are SQVTM and ANQGSEA. Trimming removed 0 bases from V and 4 bases from J; junction bases left unmatched: 5. CDR3 length equals 16 residues.